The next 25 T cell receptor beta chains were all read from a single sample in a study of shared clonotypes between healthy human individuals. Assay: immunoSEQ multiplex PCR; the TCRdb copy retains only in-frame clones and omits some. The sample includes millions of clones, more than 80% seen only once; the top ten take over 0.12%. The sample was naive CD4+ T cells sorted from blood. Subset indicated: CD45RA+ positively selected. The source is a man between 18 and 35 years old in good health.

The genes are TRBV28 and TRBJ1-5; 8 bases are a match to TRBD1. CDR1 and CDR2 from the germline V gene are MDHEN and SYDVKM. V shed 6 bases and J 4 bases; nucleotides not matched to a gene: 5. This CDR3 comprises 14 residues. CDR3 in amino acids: CASRPDRVNQPQHF. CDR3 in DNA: TGTGCCAGCAGGCCGGACAGGGTAAATCAGCCCCAGCATTTT.

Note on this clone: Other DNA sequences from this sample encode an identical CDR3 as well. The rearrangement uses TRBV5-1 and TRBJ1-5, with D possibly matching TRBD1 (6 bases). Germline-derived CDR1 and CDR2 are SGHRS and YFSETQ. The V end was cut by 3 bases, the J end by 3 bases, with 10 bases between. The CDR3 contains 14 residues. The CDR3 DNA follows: TGCGCCAGCAGCTCGGACAGCCTCAATCAGCCCCAGCATTTT. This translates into CASSSDSLNQPQHF.

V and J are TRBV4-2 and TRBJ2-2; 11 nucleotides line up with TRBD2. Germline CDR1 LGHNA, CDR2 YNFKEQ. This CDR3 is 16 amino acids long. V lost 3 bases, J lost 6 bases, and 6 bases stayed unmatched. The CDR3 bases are TGTGCCAGCAGCCACCAACTAGCGGGAGTGGCCGGGGAGCTGTTTTTT. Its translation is CASSHQLAGVAGELFF.

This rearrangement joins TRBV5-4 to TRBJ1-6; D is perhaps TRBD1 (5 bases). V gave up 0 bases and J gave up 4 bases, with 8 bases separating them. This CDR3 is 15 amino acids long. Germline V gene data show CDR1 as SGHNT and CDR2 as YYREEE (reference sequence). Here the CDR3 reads CASSLEEGYNSPLHF. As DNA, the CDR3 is TGTGCCAGCAGCTTGGAGGAGGGGTATAATTCACCCCTCCACTTT.

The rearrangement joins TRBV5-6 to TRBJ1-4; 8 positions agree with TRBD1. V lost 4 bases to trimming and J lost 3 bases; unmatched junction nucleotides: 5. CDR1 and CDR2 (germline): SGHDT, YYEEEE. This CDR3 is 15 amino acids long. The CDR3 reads CASSVRGPPNEKLFF. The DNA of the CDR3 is TGTGCCAGCAGCGTCAGGGGGCCCCCTAATGAAAAACTGTTTTTT. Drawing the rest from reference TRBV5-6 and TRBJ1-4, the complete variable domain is DAGVTQSPTHLIKTRGQQVTLRCSPKSGHDTVSWYQQALGQGPQFIFQYYEEEERQRGNFPDRFSGHQFPNYSSELNVNALLLGDSALYLCASSVRGPPNEKLFFGSGTQLSVL.

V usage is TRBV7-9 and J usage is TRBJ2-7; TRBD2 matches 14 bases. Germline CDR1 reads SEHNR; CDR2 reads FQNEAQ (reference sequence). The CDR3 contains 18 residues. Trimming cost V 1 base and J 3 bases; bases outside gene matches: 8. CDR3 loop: CASSLVGLAGEPNYEQYF. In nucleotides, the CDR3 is TGTGCCAGCAGCTTAGTGGGACTAGCGGGAGAGCCGAACTACGAGCAGTACTTC.

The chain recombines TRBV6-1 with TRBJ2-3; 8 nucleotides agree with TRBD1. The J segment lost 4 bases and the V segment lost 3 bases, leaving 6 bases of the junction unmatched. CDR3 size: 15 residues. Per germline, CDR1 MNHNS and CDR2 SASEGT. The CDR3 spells CASSEDRDSPDTQYF. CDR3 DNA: TGTGCCAGCAGTGAGGACAGGGATAGCCCAGATACGCAGTATTTT.

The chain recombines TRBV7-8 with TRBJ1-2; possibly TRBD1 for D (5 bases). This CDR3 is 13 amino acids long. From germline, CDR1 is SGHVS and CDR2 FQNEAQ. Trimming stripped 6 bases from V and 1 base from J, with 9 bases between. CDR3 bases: TGTGCCAGCAGTCAACAGGTTAACTATGGCTACACCTTC. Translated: CASSQQVNYGYTF.

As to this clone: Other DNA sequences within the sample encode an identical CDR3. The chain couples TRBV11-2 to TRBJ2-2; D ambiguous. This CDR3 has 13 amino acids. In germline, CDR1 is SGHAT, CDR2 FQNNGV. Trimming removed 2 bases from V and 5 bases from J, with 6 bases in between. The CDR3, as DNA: TGTGCCAGCAGCTTAAGGCTGACCGGGGAGCTGTTTTTT. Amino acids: CASSLRLTGELFF.

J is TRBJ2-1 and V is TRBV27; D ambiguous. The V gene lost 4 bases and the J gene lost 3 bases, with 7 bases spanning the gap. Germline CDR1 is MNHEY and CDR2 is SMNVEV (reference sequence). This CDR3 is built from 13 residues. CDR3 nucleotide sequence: TGTGCCAGCAGTTCAAATTTCTACAATGAGCAGTTCTTC. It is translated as CASSSNFYNEQFF.

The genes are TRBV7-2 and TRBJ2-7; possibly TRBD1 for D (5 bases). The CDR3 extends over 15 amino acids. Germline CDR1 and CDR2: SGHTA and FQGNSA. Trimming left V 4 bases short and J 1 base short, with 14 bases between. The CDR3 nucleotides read TGTGCCAGCAGCTCTATGGGGCGGTTTTCCTACGAGCAGTACTTC. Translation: CASSSMGRFSYEQYF. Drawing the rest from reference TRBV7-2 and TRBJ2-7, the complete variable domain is GAGVSQSPSNKVTEKGKDVELRCDPISGHTALYWYRQSLGQGLEFLIYFQGNSAPDKSGLPSDRFSAERTGGSVSTLTIQRTQQEDSAVYLCASSSMGRFSYEQYFGPGTRLTVT.

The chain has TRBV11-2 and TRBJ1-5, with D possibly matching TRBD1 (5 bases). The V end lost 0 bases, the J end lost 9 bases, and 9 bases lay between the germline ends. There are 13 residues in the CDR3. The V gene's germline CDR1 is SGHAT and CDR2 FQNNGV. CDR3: CASSLDRGGPQHF. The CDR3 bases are TGTGCCAGCAGCTTAGACCGCGGGGGGCCCCAGCATTTT.

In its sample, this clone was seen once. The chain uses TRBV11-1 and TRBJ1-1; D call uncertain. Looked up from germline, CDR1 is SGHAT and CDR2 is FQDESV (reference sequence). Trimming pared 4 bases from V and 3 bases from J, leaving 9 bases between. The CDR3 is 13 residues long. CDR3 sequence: CASSSTLYTEAFF. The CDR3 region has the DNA TGTGCCAGCAGCTCCACACTATACACTGAAGCTTTCTTT. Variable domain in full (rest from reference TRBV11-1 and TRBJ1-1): EAEVAQSPRYKITEKSQAVAFWCDPISGHATLYWYRQILGQGPELLVQFQDESVVDDSQLPKDRFSAERLKGVDSTLKIQPAELGDSAMYLCASSSTLYTEAFFGQGTRLTVV.

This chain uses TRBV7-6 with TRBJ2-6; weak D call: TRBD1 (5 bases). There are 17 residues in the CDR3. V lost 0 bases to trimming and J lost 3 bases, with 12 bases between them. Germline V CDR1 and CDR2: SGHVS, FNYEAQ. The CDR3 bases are TGTGCCAGCAGCTTAGCGGCTAAGGGGTATGGGGCCAACGTCCTGACTTTC. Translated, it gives CASSLAAKGYGANVLTF.

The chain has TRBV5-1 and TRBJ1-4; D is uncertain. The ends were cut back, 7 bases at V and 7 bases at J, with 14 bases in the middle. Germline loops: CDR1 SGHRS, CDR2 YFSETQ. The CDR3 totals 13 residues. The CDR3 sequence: CASRPHAGEKLFF. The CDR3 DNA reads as TGCGCCAGCCGTCCCCATGCTGGTGAAAAACTGTTTTTT.

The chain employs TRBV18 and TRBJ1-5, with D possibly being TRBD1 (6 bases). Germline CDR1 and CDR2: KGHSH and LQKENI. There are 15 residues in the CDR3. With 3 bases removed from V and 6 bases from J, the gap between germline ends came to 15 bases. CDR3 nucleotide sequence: TGTGCCAGCTCACCGGGGGCAGGAGGTGGTCAGCCCCAGCATTTT. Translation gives CASSPGAGGGQPQHF. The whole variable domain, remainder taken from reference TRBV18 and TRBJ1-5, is NAGVMQNPRHLVRRRGQEARLRCSPMKGHSHVYWYRQLPEEGLKFMVYLQKENIIDESGMPKERFSAEFPKEGPSILRIQQVVRGDSAAYFCASSPGAGGGQPQHFGDGTRLSIL.

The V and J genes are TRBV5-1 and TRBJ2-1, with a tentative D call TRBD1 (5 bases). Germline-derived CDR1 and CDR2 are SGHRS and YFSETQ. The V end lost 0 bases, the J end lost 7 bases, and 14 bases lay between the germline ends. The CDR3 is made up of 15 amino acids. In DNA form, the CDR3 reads TGCGCCAGCAGCTTGGCAGGGAATCCCGGGAATGAGCAGTTCTTC. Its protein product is CASSLAGNPGNEQFF.

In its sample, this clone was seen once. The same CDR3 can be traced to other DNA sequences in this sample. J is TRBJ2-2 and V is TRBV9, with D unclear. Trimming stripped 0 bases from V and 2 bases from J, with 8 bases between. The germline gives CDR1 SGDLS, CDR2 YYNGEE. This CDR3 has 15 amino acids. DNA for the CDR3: TGTGCCAGCAGCGTAGCGGCAGTAAACACCGGGGAGCTGTTTTTT. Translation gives CASSVAAVNTGELFF.

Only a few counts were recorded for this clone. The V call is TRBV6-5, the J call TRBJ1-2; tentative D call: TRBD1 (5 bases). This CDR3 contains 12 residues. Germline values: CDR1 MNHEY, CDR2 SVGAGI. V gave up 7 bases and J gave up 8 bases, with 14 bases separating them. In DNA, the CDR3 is TGTGCCAGCACCTCTGGGGGGAGGGGCTACACCTTC. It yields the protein CASTSGGRGYTF.

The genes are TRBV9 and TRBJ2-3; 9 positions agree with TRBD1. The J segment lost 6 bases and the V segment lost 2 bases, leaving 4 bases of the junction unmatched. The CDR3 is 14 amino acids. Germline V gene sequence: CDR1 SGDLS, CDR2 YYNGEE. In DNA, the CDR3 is TGTGCCAGCAGCGTGGACAGGGGTGGGGATACGCAGTATTTT. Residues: CASSVDRGGDTQYF.

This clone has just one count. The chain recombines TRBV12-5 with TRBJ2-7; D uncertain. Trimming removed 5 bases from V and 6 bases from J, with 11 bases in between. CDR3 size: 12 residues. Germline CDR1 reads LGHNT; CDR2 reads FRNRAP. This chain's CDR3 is CASGGASSEQYF. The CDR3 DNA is TGTGCTAGTGGTGGAGCCAGCTCCGAGCAGTACTTC.

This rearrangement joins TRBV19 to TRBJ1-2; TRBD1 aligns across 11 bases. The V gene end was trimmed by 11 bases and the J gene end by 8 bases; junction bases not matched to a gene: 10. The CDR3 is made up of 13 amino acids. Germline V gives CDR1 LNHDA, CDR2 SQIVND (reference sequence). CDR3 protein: CAGRDRGMGGYTF. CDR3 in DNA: TGTGCCGGTCGGGACAGGGGGATGGGAGGCTACACCTTC.

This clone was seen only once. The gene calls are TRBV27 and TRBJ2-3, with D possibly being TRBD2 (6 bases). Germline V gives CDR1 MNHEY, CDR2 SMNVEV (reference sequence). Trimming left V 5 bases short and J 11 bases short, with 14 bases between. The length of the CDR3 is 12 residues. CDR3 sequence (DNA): TGTGCCAGCAGTACCATAGCGGACCAGCAGTATTTT. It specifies CASSTIADQQYF.

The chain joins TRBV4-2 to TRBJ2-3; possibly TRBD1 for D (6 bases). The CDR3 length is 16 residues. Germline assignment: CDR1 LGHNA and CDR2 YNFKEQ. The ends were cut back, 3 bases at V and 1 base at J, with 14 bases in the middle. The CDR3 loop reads CASSQDPGHRTDTQYF. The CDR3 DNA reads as TGTGCCAGCAGCCAGGACCCGGGACACCGCACAGATACGCAGTATTTT.

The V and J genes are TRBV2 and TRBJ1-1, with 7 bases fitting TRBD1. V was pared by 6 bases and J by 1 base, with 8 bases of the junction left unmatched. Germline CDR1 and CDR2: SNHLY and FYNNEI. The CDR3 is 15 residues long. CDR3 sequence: CASSKGGRGNTEAFF. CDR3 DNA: TGTGCCAGCAGCAAAGGGGGCAGGGGGAACACTGAAGCTTTCTTT.